The 25 T cell receptor beta chains presented below share a single source sample, sequenced in a study of T cell responses to AZD1222 COVID-19 vaccine. The assay was immunoSEQ multiplex PCR, and TCRdb's table has in-frame clones only and misses some. The sample includes 150,000 to 190,000 clones, approximately 91% of them seen just once. Specimen: peripheral blood, collected 28 days after the second AZD1222 dose. The receptor set was obtained from an adult who received the AZD1222 COVID-19 vaccine.

This clone was seen only once. The gene calls are TRBV28 and TRBJ1-2, with D unresolved. This CDR3 contains 12 residues. The ends were cut back, 8 bases at V and 6 bases at J, with 13 bases in the middle. Germline CDR1 and CDR2: MDHEN and SYDVKM. The CDR3 DNA reads as TGTGCCAGCCAGAGCGGACTTGATGGCTACACCTTC. This encodes CASQSGLDGYTF.

V gene TRBV5-4 combines with J gene TRBJ2-3; TRBD2 matches 16 bases. CDR1 SGHNT and CDR2 YYREEE come from the germline V gene (reference sequence). V shed 7 bases and J 5 bases; nucleotides not matched to a gene: 19. This CDR3 spans 20 amino acids. CDR3 sequence (DNA): TGTGCCAGCGCTTCCAAGCGACCCGGGACTAGCGGGAGGGCCGGAGATACGCAGTATTTT. Translated, it gives CASASKRPGTSGRAGDTQYF.

The gene calls are TRBV18 and TRBJ1-2, with D tentatively TRBD1 (5 bases). CDR3 length: 15 residues. V lost 0 bases, J lost 5 bases, and 13 bases lay in between. CDR1 KGHSH and CDR2 LQKENI come from the germline V gene. CDR3 amino acids: CASSPPGRGGYGYTF. As DNA, the CDR3 is TGTGCCAGCTCACCACCGGGACGGGGAGGATATGGCTACACCTTC.

The J gene is TRBJ1-4, the V gene TRBV5-6; D may be TRBD1 (5 bases). V was shortened by 2 bases and J by 10 bases, with 18 bases between the two germline ends. This CDR3 contains 15 residues. Germline V lookup: CDR1 SGHDT, CDR2 YYEEEE. In DNA form, the CDR3 reads TGTGCCAGCAGCTTCCTGAGGTTCACAACAGGAAAACTGTTTTTT. It yields the protein CASSFLRFTTGKLFF.

The gene calls are TRBV5-1 and TRBJ2-3; TRBD2 matches at 9 bases. The CDR3 is 15 amino acids. Germline-derived CDR1 and CDR2 are SGHRS and YFSETQ. The V gene end was trimmed by 6 bases and the J gene end by 6 bases; junction bases not matched to a gene: 11. CDR3 residues: CASTRGRAYSDTQYF. CDR3 nucleotide sequence: TGCGCCAGCACTCGCGGGAGGGCCTACAGCGATACGCAGTATTTT.

The genes are TRBV12-3 or TRBV12-4 and TRBJ1-5; D is undetermined. CDR3 length: 13 residues. Between the trimmed V and J ends, which lost 3 bases and 1 base, there was a span of 4 bases. For the CDR3, the DNA is TGTGCCAGCAGTTTCTCAAGCAATCAGCCCCAGCATTTT. Protein sequence: CASSFSSNQPQHF.

This clone was seen a single time. V and J are TRBV4-2 and TRBJ1-2; possibly TRBD1 for D (5 bases). Germline-derived CDR1 and CDR2 are LGHNA and YNFKEQ. With 0 bases removed from V and 3 bases from J, the gap between germline ends came to 17 bases. CDR3 length equals 17 residues. Written as DNA, the CDR3 is TGTGCCAGCAGCCAAGATTGGCCCAGTCGGGGACACTATGGCTACACCTTC. It specifies CASSQDWPSRGHYGYTF.

The V call is TRBV12-3 or TRBV12-4, the J call TRBJ1-2, with unresolved D. V lost 3 bases to trimming and J lost 3 bases, with 8 bases between them. This CDR3 comprises 13 residues. The DNA for the CDR3 is TGTGCCAGCAGTTTGATTGGGGACTATGGCTACACCTTC. It translates to CASSLIGDYGYTF.

The chain couples TRBV6-4 to TRBJ2-1; D remains unclear. The CDR3 consists of 15 residues. Trimming cost V 2 bases and J 1 base, with 9 bases left between them. CDR1 is MRHNA and CDR2 is SNTAGT in the germline V gene. The CDR3 sequence: CASSDGQQSYNEQFF. As DNA, the CDR3 is TGTGCCAGCAGTGACGGCCAACAATCCTACAATGAGCAGTTCTTC.

The chain couples TRBV2 to TRBJ1-4; maybe TRBD1 (5 bases). This CDR3 contains 13 residues. Germline V gives CDR1 SNHLY, CDR2 FYNNEI. The CDR3 sequence is CAIRGSKGEKLFF. In nucleotides, the CDR3 is TGTGCTATACGGGGCTCAAAAGGGGAAAAACTGTTTTTT.

The table lists this clone with a count of one. The rearrangement uses TRBV24-1 and TRBJ2-1; TRBD2 aligns across 9 bases. Germline trimming cut 4 bases from V and 8 bases from J; bases unmatched to any gene: 5. The length of the CDR3 is 14 residues. CDR1 is KGHDR, CDR2 SFDVKD, per germline. CDR3 sequence: CATSDRGLADEQFF. The DNA for the CDR3 is TGTGCCACCAGTGACCGGGGACTAGCCGATGAGCAGTTCTTC.

This clone was observed a single time. This chain uses TRBV6-5 with TRBJ1-2; 10 bases are a match to TRBD1. V dropped 7 bases and J dropped 10; count of bases not matched to a gene: 6. Per the germline V gene, CDR1 is MNHEY and CDR2 is SVGAGI. The CDR3 runs 12 residues. CDR3 in amino acids: CASTKGQGFYTF. The CDR3 DNA reads as TGTGCCAGCACCAAGGGACAGGGGTTCTACACCTTC.

The rearrangement joins TRBV3-1 (or the pseudogene TRBV3-2) to TRBJ2-7; the D gene is possibly TRBD2 (5 bases). Germline V gene data show CDR1 as LGHDT and CDR2 as YNNKEL (reference sequence). This CDR3 spans 19 amino acids. V was clipped by 2 bases and J by 2 bases, with 25 bases between them. CDR3 sequence (DNA): TGTGCCAGCAGCCAAAGAACAAGGGCGAGCGGACCTCGTGCCTACGAGCAGTACTTC. This encodes CASSQRTRASGPRAYEQYF.

The chain couples TRBV5-4 to TRBJ2-4; D is tentatively TRBD1 or TRBD2 (6 bases each). Trimming left V 1 base short and J 6 bases short, with 17 bases between. Germline V gene lookup returns CDR1 SGHNT and CDR2 YYREEE (reference sequence). The CDR3 spans 16 residues. The CDR3: CASSLPDRLGGNIQYF. For the CDR3, the DNA is TGTGCCAGCAGCTTGCCAGACCGACTAGGGGGAAACATTCAGTACTTC.

This rearrangement joins TRBV5-1 to TRBJ1-1, with a tentative D call TRBD1 (5 bases). V lost 0 bases to trimming and J lost 4 bases, with 22 bases between them. Germline CDR1 SGHRS, CDR2 YFSETQ. The CDR3 runs 18 residues. The CDR3 nucleotides are TGCGCCAGCAGCTTGGAATGGGTTTCTAGGGGCCGGGGCACTGAAGCTTTCTTT. Its protein is CASSLEWVSRGRGTEAFF.

The genes are TRBV10-3 and TRBJ2-7; D perhaps matches TRBD2 (5 bases). V lost 6 bases, J lost 0 bases, and 9 bases lay in between. Germline V gene sequence: CDR1 ENHRY, CDR2 SYGVKD. There are 13 residues in the CDR3. CDR3 amino acids: CAIRQRDSYEQYF. As DNA, the CDR3 is TGTGCCATCAGGCAACGGGACTCCTACGAGCAGTACTTC.

The chain joins TRBV28 to TRBJ2-1, with D possibly matching TRBD2 (6 bases). The germline V gene has CDR1 MDHEN and CDR2 SYDVKM. V was cut by 3 bases and J by 4 bases, with 13 bases left in between. This CDR3 has 15 amino acids. The CDR3 sequence is CASSFSLAVYNEQFF. The CDR3 DNA reads TGTGCCAGCAGTTTTAGTTTAGCGGTTTACAATGAGCAGTTCTTC.

V usage is TRBV10-3 and J usage is TRBJ1-1, with D maybe TRBD1 (5 bases). Germline CDR1 is ENHRY and CDR2 is SYGVKD. The V end was cut by 5 bases, the J end by 5 bases, with 15 bases between. The CDR3 is made up of 14 amino acids. The DNA of the CDR3 is TGTGCCATCAGTAGAGGAGGGGCATTAACTGAAGCTTTCTTT. Translated, it gives CAISRGGALTEAFF.

The chain recombines TRBV2 with TRBJ2-1; 7 bases match TRBD2. CDR1 and CDR2 (germline): SNHLY, FYNNEI. J gave up 5 bases and V 3 bases, and 13 bases lay outside the gene matches. The CDR3 has 17 residues. The CDR3 sequence is CASSDTGLMYGDNEQFF. As DNA, the CDR3 is TGTGCCAGCAGTGATACGGGACTAATGTACGGGGACAATGAGCAGTTCTTC.

This clone was observed a few times. The chain links TRBV5-1 to TRBJ1-1; D might be TRBD1 (5 bases). Germline CDR1 SGHRS, CDR2 YFSETQ. V lost 4 bases to trimming and J lost 7 bases, with 14 bases between them. The CDR3 loop spans 13 amino acids. CDR3: CASSPGGGIEAFF. The DNA for the CDR3 is TGCGCCAGCAGCCCGGGGGGAGGGATTGAAGCTTTCTTT.

This clone appeared a few times. The chain employs TRBV10-3 and TRBJ1-1; weak D call: TRBD1 (5 bases). The ends were cut back, 4 bases at V and 0 bases at J, with 9 bases in the middle. The V gene's germline CDR1 is ENHRY and CDR2 SYGVKD. CDR3 size: 14 residues. CDR3 DNA sequence: TGTGCCATCAGTGTTGACAGCTTGAACACTGAAGCTTTCTTT. Protein sequence: CAISVDSLNTEAFF.

V gene TRBV5-3 combines with J gene TRBJ1-2; 9 positions match TRBD1. TRBV5-3 is an open reading frame whose function is uncertain. The ends lost 4 bases at V and 3 bases at J; junction bases unmatched: 4. The CDR3 totals 14 residues. The CDR3 nucleotides read TGTGCCAGAAGCCGGGACAGGGACCACTATGGCTACACCTTC. This gives the protein CARSRDRDHYGYTF.

CDR3 sequence (DNA): TGTGCCAGTAGTATTGGTGGACAGGGGGGGTACAATGAGCAGTTCTTC. This sequence encodes CASSIGGQGGYNEQFF. V gene TRBV19 combines with J gene TRBJ2-1; 10 bases align to TRBD1. V lost 3 bases and J lost 4; bases outside the gene matches: 6. CDR1 and CDR2 (germline): LNHDA, SQIVND (reference sequence). CDR3 length: 16 amino acids.

The J gene is TRBJ2-5, the V gene TRBV7-3; D may match TRBD1 or TRBD2 (5 bases each). V lost 4 bases to trimming and J lost 1 base, with 10 bases between them. The germline V gene encodes CDR1 SGHTA and CDR2 FQGTGA. CDR3 size: 14 residues. The CDR3 is CASSSAGTQETQYF. The CDR3 nucleotides read TGTGCCAGCAGCTCCGCCGGGACCCAAGAGACCCAGTACTTC.

V is TRBV30 and J is TRBJ2-7; 10 bases match TRBD1. CDR3 size: 13 residues. CDR1 is GTSNPN, CDR2 SVGIG, per germline (reference sequence). V was pared by 5 bases and J by 6 bases, with 7 bases of the junction left unmatched. CDR3: CAWDPGQGFEQYF. The DNA of the CDR3 is TGTGCCTGGGACCCGGGACAGGGGTTCGAGCAGTACTTC.